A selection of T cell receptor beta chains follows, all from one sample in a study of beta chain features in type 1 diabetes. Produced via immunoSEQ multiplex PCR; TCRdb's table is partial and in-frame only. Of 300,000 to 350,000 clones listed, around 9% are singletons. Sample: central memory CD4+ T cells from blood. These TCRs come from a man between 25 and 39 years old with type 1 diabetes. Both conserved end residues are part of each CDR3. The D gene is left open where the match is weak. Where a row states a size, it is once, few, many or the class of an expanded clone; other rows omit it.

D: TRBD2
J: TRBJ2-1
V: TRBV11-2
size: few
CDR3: CASSLAGGYNEQFF
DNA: TGTGCCAGCAGCTTAGCGGGGGGATACAATGAGCAGTTCTTC

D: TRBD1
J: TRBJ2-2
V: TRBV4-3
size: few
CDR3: CASSQDAGGNTGELFF
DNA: TGCGCCAGCAGCCAAGATGCAGGGGGCAATACCGGGGAGCTGTTTTTT

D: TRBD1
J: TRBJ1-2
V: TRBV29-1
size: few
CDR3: CSVAGQGDGYTF
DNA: TGCAGCGTGGCTGGACAGGGGGACGGCTACACCTTC

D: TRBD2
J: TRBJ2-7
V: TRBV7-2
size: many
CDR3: CASSPLPGGEQYF
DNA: TGTGCCAGCAGCCCGTTACCGGGGGGCGAGCAGTACTTC

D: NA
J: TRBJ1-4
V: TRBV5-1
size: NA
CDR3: CASSDRASNEKLFF
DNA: TGCGCCAGCAGCGACAGAGCTTCTAATGAAAAACTGTTTTTT

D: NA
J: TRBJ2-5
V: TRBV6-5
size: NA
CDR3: CASSTGPHTGTQYF
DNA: TGTGCCAGCAGTACGGGCCCGCATACAGGGACCCAGTACTTC

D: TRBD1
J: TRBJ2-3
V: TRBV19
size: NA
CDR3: CASSFLGTGRTDTQYF
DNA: TGTGCCAGTAGTTTCTTAGGGACAGGGAGGACAGATACGCAGTATTTT

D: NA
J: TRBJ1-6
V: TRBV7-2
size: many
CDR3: CASSLVNGVNSPLHF
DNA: TGTGCCAGCAGCTTAGTGAACGGGGTAAATTCACCCCTCCACTTT

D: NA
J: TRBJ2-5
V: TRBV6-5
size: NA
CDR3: CASSRSYTPGETQYF
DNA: TGTGCCAGCAGTCGGTCATACACCCCGGGAGAGACCCAGTACTTC

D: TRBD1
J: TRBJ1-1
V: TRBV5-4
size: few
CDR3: CASSFRTGGNTEAFF
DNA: TGTGCCAGCAGCTTTCGGACAGGGGGCAACACTGAAGCTTTCTTT

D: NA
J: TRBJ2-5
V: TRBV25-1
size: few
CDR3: CASSSWGPQGIKTQYF
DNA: TGTGCCAGCAGTTCTTGGGGCCCCCAGGGCATTAAGACCCAGTACTTC

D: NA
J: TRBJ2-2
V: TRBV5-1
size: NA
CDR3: CASSLVAPNTGELFF
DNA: TGCGCCAGCAGCTTGGTGGCACCGAACACCGGGGAGCTGTTTTTT

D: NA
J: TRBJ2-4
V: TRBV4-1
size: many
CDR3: CASSPGEAKNIQYF
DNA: TGCGCCAGCAGCCCCGGGGAAGCCAAAAACATTCAGTACTTC

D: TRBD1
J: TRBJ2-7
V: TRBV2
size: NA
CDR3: CASSERGAGGEQYF
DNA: TGTGCCAGCAGTGAAAGAGGCGCAGGGGGCGAGCAGTACTTC

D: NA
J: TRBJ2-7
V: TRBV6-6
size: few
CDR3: CASNPDGPSYEQYF
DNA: TGTGCCAGCAACCCAGACGGACCCTCCTACGAGCAGTACTTC

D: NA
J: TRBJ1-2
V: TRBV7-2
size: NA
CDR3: CASSLGTYGYTF
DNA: TGTGCCAGCAGCTTAGGGACCTATGGCTACACCTTC

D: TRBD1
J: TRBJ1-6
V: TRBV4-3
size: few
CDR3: CASSLQGVQGVKNSPLHF
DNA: TGCGCCAGCAGCCTCCAAGGGGTACAGGGGGTAAAGAATTCACCCCTCCACTTT

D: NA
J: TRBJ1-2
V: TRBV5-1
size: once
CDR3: CASSFQGSDYGYTF
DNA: TGCGCCAGCAGCTTCCAGGGTTCCGATTATGGCTACACCTTC

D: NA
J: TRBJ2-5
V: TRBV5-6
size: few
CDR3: CASSFERTLLQETQYF
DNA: TGTGCCAGCAGCTTTGAACGGACTCTCCTACAAGAGACCCAGTACTTC

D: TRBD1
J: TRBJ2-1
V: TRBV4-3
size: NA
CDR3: CASSQDLFFPGTDDNEQFF
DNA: TGCGCCAGCAGCCAAGACCTCTTCTTCCCCGGGACAGACGACAATGAGCAGTTCTTC

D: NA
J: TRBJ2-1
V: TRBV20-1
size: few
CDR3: CSALQGREQFF
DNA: TGCAGTGCTTTACAGGGTAGGGAGCAGTTCTTC

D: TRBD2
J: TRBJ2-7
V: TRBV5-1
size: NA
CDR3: CASSSPDGGAHEQYF
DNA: TGCGCCAGCAGCTCCCCGGACGGGGGGGCCCACGAGCAGTACTTC

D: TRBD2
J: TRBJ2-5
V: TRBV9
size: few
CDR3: CASSVTSGGASTETQYF
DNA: TGTGCCAGCAGCGTAACTAGCGGGGGGGCCAGTACGGAGACCCAGTACTTC

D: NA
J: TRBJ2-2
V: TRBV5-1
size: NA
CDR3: CASSPVMTSGELFF
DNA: TGCGCCAGCAGCCCTGTAATGACCAGCGGGGAGCTGTTTTTT

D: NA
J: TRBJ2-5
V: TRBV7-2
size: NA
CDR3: CASSPTSVSQETQYF
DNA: TGTGCCAGCAGTCCAACATCCGTTAGTCAAGAGACCCAGTACTTC

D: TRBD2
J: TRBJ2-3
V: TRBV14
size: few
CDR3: CATGGAGVSTDTQYF
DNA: TGTGCCACCGGTGGAGCGGGGGTTAGCACAGATACGCAGTATTTT

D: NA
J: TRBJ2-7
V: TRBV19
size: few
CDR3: CASSIAPGVYYEQYF
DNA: TGTGCCAGTAGTATAGCCCCTGGAGTTTACTACGAGCAGTACTTC

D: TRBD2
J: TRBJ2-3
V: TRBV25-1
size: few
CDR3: CASSEWTSGGTTQYF
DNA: TGTGCCAGCAGTGAATGGACTAGCGGGGGTACAACGCAGTATTTT

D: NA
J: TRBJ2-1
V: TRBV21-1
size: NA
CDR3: CARGAGGYNEQFF
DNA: TGTGCCAGAGGGGCGGGGGGTTACAATGAGCAGTTCTTC

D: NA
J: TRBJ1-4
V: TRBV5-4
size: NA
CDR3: CASSPEPATNEKLFF
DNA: TGTGCCAGCAGCCCGGAGCCTGCAACTAATGAAAAACTGTTTTTT

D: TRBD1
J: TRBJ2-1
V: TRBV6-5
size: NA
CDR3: CASSYTSQGASNEQFF
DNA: TGTGCCAGCAGTTACACGTCCCAGGGGGCAAGCAATGAGCAGTTCTTC

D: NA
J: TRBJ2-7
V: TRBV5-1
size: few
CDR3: CASSLGTDGEQYF
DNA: TGCGCCAGCAGCTTGGGGACAGACGGCGAGCAGTACTTC

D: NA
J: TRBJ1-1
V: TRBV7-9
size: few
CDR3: CASSLREETEAFF
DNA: TGTGCCAGCAGCCTACGCGAGGAAACTGAAGCTTTCTTT

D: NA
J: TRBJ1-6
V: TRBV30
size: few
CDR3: CAWSGQVESPLHF
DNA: TGTGCCTGGAGCGGCCAGGTGGAGTCACCCCTCCACTTT

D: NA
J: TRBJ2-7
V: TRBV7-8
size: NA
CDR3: CASSQTGREQYF
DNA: TGTGCCAGCAGCCAGACAGGGAGGGAGCAGTACTTC

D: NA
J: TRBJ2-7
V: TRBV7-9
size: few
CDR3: CASSFPGSIYEQYF
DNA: TGTGCCAGCAGCTTCCCTGGTAGTATTTACGAGCAGTACTTC

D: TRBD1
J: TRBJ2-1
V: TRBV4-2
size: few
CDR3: CASSRGQGFYNEQFF
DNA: TGTGCCAGCAGCCGAGGACAGGGCTTCTACAATGAGCAGTTCTTC

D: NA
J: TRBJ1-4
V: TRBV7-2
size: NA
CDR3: CASSPTRANSRRKLFF
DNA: TGTGCCAGCAGCCCTACCCGGGCCAACAGCCGGAGAAAACTGTTTTTT

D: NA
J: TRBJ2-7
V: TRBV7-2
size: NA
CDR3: CASSPLVEQYF
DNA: TGTGCCAGCAGCCCCCTAGTAGAGCAGTACTTC

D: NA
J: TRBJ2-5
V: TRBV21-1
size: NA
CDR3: CASGLRGGEETQYF
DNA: TGTGCCAGCGGACTTAGGGGCGGGGAAGAGACCCAGTACTTC

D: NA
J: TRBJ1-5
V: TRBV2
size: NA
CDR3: CASNRDANQPQHF
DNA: TGTGCCAGCAATCGAGACGCAAATCAGCCCCAGCATTTT

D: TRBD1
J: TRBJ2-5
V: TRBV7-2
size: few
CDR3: CASSLSTGAGETQYF
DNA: TGTGCCAGCAGCTTATCGACAGGGGCTGGTGAGACCCAGTACTTC

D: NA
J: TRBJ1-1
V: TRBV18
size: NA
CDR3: CASSPLLTPGANTEAFF
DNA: TGTGCCAGCTCACCACTTCTGACCCCAGGGGCGAACACTGAAGCTTTCTTT

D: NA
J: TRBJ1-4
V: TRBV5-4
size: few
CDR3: CASSSTRVKPDTPPGKLFF
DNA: TGTGCCAGCAGTTCCACGAGAGTTAAACCGGACACCCCTCCGGGAAAACTGTTTTTT

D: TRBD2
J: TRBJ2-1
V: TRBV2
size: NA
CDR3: CASSVTSGGLVEQFF
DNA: TGTGCCAGCAGCGTTACTAGCGGGGGGTTAGTTGAGCAGTTCTTC

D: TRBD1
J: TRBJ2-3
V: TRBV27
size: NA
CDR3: CASSHSGTGSTDTQYF
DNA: TGTGCCAGCAGCCACTCCGGGACAGGCAGCACAGATACGCAGTATTTT

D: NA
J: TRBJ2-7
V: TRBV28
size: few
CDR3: CASSQKDVPQYF
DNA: TGTGCCAGCAGCCAAAAGGATGTTCCCCAGTACTTC

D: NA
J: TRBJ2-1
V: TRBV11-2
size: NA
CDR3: CASSLARLDEQFF
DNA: TGTGCCAGCAGCTTGGCCAGACTCGATGAGCAGTTCTTC

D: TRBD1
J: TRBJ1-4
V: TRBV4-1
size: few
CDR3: CASSQDRGTADEKLFF
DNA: TGCGCCAGCAGCCAGGACAGGGGGACGGCTGATGAAAAACTGTTTTTT

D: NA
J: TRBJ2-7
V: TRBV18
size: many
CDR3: CASSPGSTFEQYF
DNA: TGTGCCAGCTCACCAGGCAGCACATTCGAGCAGTACTTC

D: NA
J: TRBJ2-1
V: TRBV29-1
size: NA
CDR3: CSVEGYGGDEQFF
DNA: TGCAGCGTTGAAGGTTACGGTGGGGATGAGCAGTTCTTC

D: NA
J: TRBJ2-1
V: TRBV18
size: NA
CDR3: CASSPYRDEQFF
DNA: TGTGCCAGCTCACCGTACAGGGATGAGCAGTTCTTC

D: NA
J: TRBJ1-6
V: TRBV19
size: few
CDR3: CASSSGDNSPLHF
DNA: TGTGCCAGTAGTTCCGGGGACAATTCACCCCTCCACTTT

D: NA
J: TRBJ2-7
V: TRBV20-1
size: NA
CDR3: CSAPLLYEQYF
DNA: TGCAGTGCTCCCCTACTCTACGAGCAGTACTTC

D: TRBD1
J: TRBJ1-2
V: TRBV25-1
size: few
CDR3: CASSPQGQDNYGYTF
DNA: TGTGCCAGCAGTCCCCAAGGACAGGATAACTATGGCTACACCTTC

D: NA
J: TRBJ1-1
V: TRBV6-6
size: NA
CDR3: CASSYWPGTEAFF
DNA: TGTGCCAGCAGTTACTGGCCGGGCACTGAAGCTTTCTTT

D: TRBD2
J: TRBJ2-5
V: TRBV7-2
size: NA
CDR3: CASSLAWGTNQETQYF
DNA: TGTGCCAGCAGCTTAGCCTGGGGGACTAACCAAGAGACCCAGTACTTC